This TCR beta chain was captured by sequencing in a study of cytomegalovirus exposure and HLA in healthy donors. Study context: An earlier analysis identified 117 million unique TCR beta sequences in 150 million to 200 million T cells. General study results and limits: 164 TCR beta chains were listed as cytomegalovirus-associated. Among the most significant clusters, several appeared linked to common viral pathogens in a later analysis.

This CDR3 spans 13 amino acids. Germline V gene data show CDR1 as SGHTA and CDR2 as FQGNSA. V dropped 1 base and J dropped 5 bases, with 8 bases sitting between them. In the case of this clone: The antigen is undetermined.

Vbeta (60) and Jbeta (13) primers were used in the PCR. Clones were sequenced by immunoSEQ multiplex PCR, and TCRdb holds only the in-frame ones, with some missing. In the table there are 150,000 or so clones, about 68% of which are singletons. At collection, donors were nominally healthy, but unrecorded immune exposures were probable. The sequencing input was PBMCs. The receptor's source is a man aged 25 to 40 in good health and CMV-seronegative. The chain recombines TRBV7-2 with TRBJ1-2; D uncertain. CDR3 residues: CASSLESRYGYTF. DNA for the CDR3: TGTGCCAGCAGCTTAGAAAGTAGATATGGCTACACCTTC.